This T cell receptor beta chain was captured by sequencing in a study of cytomegalovirus exposure and HLA in healthy donors. Study-level results: Altogether, 150 to 200 TCR beta chains were recorded as cytomegalovirus-associated. Highly shared sequence variants in one cluster were likely a sequencing artifact. A later analysis showed that HLA-associated TCR beta chains had undergone more clonal expansion than equally common others.

PCR employed 60 Vbeta and 13 Jbeta primers. Measured with immunoSEQ multiplex PCR; TCRdb has only the in-frame clones, and not every one. This sample carries roughly 68,000 clones, about 75% of them seen once, and the ten largest clones take just under 7.5%. Details on this clone: Its antigen is still unknown.

This CDR3 contains 16 residues. Germline values: CDR1 SGHKS, CDR2 YYEKEE (reference sequence). Trimming took 3 bases from V and 5 from J; bases not matched to a gene: 9. V and J are TRBV5-5 and TRBJ2-2; 8 bases are shared with TRBD1. The sample was PBMCs. The TCR comes from a woman in her 30s in good health and CMV-seropositive. CDR3 loop: CASSSQGARLTGELFF. DNA of the CDR3: TGTGCCAGCAGCTCTCAGGGGGCGCGGTTAACCGGGGAGCTGTTTTTT.